This TCR beta chain was identified during a study of shared clonotypes between healthy human individuals. Caucasian adults living in Nashville, Tennessee, provided all samples. Clones were read by immunoSEQ multiplex PCR, and TCRdb kept only the in-frame ones, dropping some. The top ten hold approximately 0.95% of the sample, which has some 1.1 million clones, 70% to 85% seen once. This CDR3 comprises 15 residues. V gave up 1 base and J gave up 1 base, with 10 bases separating them. From germline, CDR1 is SGHTA and CDR2 FQGTGA. The V gene is TRBV7-3, the J gene TRBJ1-1; D not resolved. This receptor was obtained from a man younger than 35 in good health. Some clones in this sample may be carry-over from other donors' samples. Sample: memory CD4+ T cells from PBMCs. Subset here: CD45RA-negative fraction. In DNA form, the CDR3 reads TGTGCCAGCAGCTTAAATTCGGCTGGGAACACTGAAGCTTTCTTT. It encodes CASSLNSAGNTEAFF.